The 22 T cell receptor beta chains in this list originate from one sample, sequenced in a study of beta chain features in type 1 diabetes (dated by TCRdb to about 2018). The library relied on the immunoSEQ multiplex PCR assay. The entire isolated RNA was reverse transcribed using the High Capacity cDNA Reverse Transcription Kit, and thus expressed TCRB transcripts were sequenced. TCRdb re-hosts the immuneACCESS table, in-frame sequences only. Its copies lack some clones; in the studies checked, an unresolved V gene accounts for under half of them, and the cause for the rest is not known. The table for this sample lists hundreds of thousands of clones; 12% to 15% of them were counted only once. About 6.6% of the sample rests with the top ten. Source material: central memory CD4+ T cells from blood. The receptors derive from a man between 25 and 39 years old in good health.

This clone was observed a handful of times. This chain joins TRBV18 and TRBJ1-5, with D perhaps matching TRBD1 (6 bases). V dropped 5 bases and J dropped 7 bases, with 15 bases sitting between them. This CDR3 contains 14 residues. Germline assignment: CDR1 KGHSH and CDR2 LQKENI. CDR3 loop: CASSGNRVSQPQHF. CDR3 DNA sequence: TGTGCCAGCTCAGGTAACAGGGTGAGCCAGCCCCAGCATTTT.

This clone has a handful of counts. The sample holds other DNA sequences that translate to the same CDR3. V usage is TRBV7-2 and J usage is TRBJ2-2, with TRBD1 identical over 7 bases. V lost 1 base to trimming and J lost 1 base; unmatched junction nucleotides: 0. This CDR3 comprises 15 residues. From germline, CDR1 is SGHTA and CDR2 FQGNSA. CDR3 loop: CASSLGTGNTGELFF. CDR3 DNA sequence: TGTGCCAGCAGCTTAGGGACAGGGAACACCGGGGAGCTGTTTTTT.

This chain uses TRBV4-3 with TRBJ2-3; TRBD2 matches 11 bases. This CDR3 is 18 amino acids long. Germline V gene lookup returns CDR1 LGHNA and CDR2 YSLEER. V dropped 3 bases and J dropped 4; count of bases not matched to a gene: 12. For the CDR3, the DNA is TGCGCCAGCAGCCAGGAAACTAGCGGGAGAGGGGGTCCAGATACGCAGTATTTT. This sequence encodes CASSQETSGRGGPDTQYF.

A few counts support this clone. CDR3 sequence: CASSREDRVHEQFF. CDR3 in DNA: TGCGCCAGCAGCCGCGAGGACAGGGTCCATGAGCAGTTCTTC. The rearrangement links TRBV5-1 to TRBJ2-1; TRBD1 matches at 8 bases. V gave up 4 bases and J gave up 8 bases; unmatched junction bases: 8. Germline V gene lookup returns CDR1 SGHRS and CDR2 YFSETQ. This CDR3 has 14 amino acids.

This clone was seen a few times. The chain employs TRBV6-6 and TRBJ1-5; TRBD1 matches at 8 bases. Trimming took 4 bases from V and 6 from J; bases not matched to a gene: 5. The CDR3 totals 14 residues. Germline V gives CDR1 MNHNY, CDR2 SVGAGI (reference sequence). The DNA of the CDR3 is TGTGCCAGCAGTTTGGGACAGGATTCTCAGCCCCAGCATTTT. This sequence encodes CASSLGQDSQPQHF.

V usage is TRBV14 and J usage is TRBJ1-2, with unresolved D. V was shortened by 1 base and J by 3 bases, with 6 bases between the two germline ends. The CDR3 extends over 13 amino acids. Germline CDR1 is SGHDN and CDR2 is FVKESK. Here the CDR3 reads CASSQGGYYGYTF. The CDR3 coding sequence is TGTGCCAGCAGCCAAGGGGGATACTATGGCTACACCTTC. The full variable domain, in which reference TRBV14 and TRBJ1-2 provide the parts outside the CDR3, is EAGVTQFPSHSVIEKGQTVTLRCDPISGHDNLYWYRRVMGKEIKFLLHFVKESKQDESGMPNNRFLAERTGGTYSTLKVQPAELEDSGVYFCASSQGGYYGYTFGSGTRLTVV.

This clone was seen a handful of times. V and J are TRBV10-3 and TRBJ2-1; D remains unclear. In germline, CDR1 is ENHRY, CDR2 SYGVKD. This CDR3 contains 13 residues. The V end lost 3 bases, the J end lost 3 bases, and 6 bases lay between the germline ends. CDR3: CAISDTNYNEQFF. The DNA of the CDR3 is TGTGCCATCAGTGACACTAACTACAATGAGCAGTTCTTC.

V gene TRBV5-4 combines with J gene TRBJ1-1; 8 bases are shared with TRBD1. Germline V gives CDR1 SGHNT, CDR2 YYREEE (reference sequence). V lost 0 bases, J lost 3 bases, and 4 bases stayed unmatched. The CDR3 extends over 15 amino acids. CDR3: CASSLAATGDTEAFF. CDR3 DNA: TGTGCCAGCAGCTTGGCCGCGACAGGGGACACTGAAGCTTTCTTT. Filled out from reference TRBV5-4 and TRBJ1-1, the complete variable domain reads ETGVTQSPTHLIKTRGQQVTLRCSSQSGHNTVSWYQQALGQGPQFIFQYYREEENGRGNFPPRFSGLQFPNYSSELNVNALELDDSALYLCASSLAATGDTEAFFGQGTRLTVV.

This chain uses TRBV29-1 with TRBJ2-7; 7 bases line up with TRBD1. J gave up 4 bases and V 6 bases, and 12 bases lay outside the gene matches. The CDR3 covers 14 residues. The V gene's germline CDR1 is SQVTM and CDR2 ANQGSEA. CDR3 sequence (DNA): TGCAGCGTACTGGACAGGACATACAATTACGAGCAGTACTTC. Its translation: CSVLDRTYNYEQYF.

This clone was counted a few times. The gene calls are TRBV10-3 and TRBJ1-2; 8 bases are a match to TRBD1. V lost 3 bases and J lost 14; bases outside the gene matches: 20. This CDR3 is built from 16 residues. CDR1 ENHRY and CDR2 SYGVKD come from the germline V gene. CDR3 coding DNA: TGTGCCATCAGTGAATCCCTTTTCCGGGACAGGCCCCGCTGGACCTTC. It encodes CAISESLFRDRPRWTF.

This clone was seen a handful of times. This sequence joins TRBV10-2 and TRBJ1-2; 7 bases are a match to TRBD1. The CDR3 spans 16 residues. Germline-derived CDR1 and CDR2 are WSHSY and SAAADI. With 2 bases clipped from V and 9 bases from J, the junction kept 15 bases outside the gene matches. The CDR3 is CASSETVQGTTRSYTF. The CDR3 bases are TGCGCCAGCAGTGAGACTGTACAGGGGACAACGAGGAGCTACACCTTC.

This clone was counted only a few times. The rearrangement links TRBV4-3 to TRBJ2-5, with D uncertain. Germline CDR1 is LGHNA and CDR2 is YSLEER. The germline V and J ends were trimmed by 0 bases and 6 bases, with 5 bases remaining between them. The CDR3 runs 12 residues. For the CDR3, the DNA is TGCGCCAGCAGCCAAGATTGGAAGACCCAGTACTTC. This translates into CASSQDWKTQYF.

The J gene is TRBJ2-5, the V gene TRBV21-1; the table assigns TRBD2, which was not confirmed against the DNA. TRBV21-1 is reported as a pseudogene. This CDR3 has 16 amino acids. The CDR3 region is CARPRASDLPRETQYF. The CDR3 DNA sequence: TGTGCCAGACCCCGGGCTAGCGATCTTCCGAGAGAGACCCAGTACTTC.

This clone came up a few times. This rearrangement joins TRBV6-5 to TRBJ1-2; D may be TRBD1 (5 bases). The CDR3 totals 14 residues. The germline CDR1 and CDR2 sequences are MNHEY and SVGAGI. With 0 bases removed from V and 8 bases from J, the gap between germline ends came to 13 bases. The DNA for the CDR3 is TGTGCCAGCAGTTACTCGACCGGGGCATTAGGCTACACCTTC. Translation gives CASSYSTGALGYTF.

The chain carries TRBV10-3 and TRBJ2-1, with D perhaps TRBD2 (6 bases). Trimming removed 6 bases from V and 3 bases from J, with 15 bases in between. Germline V lookup: CDR1 ENHRY, CDR2 SYGVKD. CDR3 length: 15 amino acids. Here the CDR3 DNA reads TGTGCCATCAGCGGGGGAGCGGGCCTCTACAATGAGCAGTTCTTC. This encodes CAISGGAGLYNEQFF.

The rearrangement joins TRBV29-1 to TRBJ1-1; TRBD1 might be the D (5 bases). Trimming left V 5 bases short and J 4 bases short, with 11 bases between. The germline V gene has CDR1 SQVTM and CDR2 ANQGSEA. CDR3 length equals 12 residues. The CDR3 nucleotides read TGCAGCGTTCTTGGGGGGTCCACTGAAGCTTTCTTT. This codes for CSVLGGSTEAFF.

This clone was observed a handful of times. CDR3 sequence reads: CASSQDGHGQETQYF. CDR3 DNA: TGCGCCAGCAGCCAAGATGGGCACGGCCAAGAGACCCAGTACTTC. This rearrangement joins TRBV4-3 to TRBJ2-5, with D uncertain. The V end lost 0 bases, the J end lost 1 base, and 9 bases lay between the germline ends. CDR3 length equals 15 residues. The germline gives CDR1 LGHNA, CDR2 YSLEER.

About this clone itself: The same CDR3 arises from other DNA sequences in this sample as well. The rearrangement joins TRBV2 to TRBJ2-1; D call uncertain. The CDR3 sequence is 11 residues long. Deletions cut 2 bases from V and 10 bases from J, with 6 bases between. Germline loops: CDR1 SNHLY, CDR2 FYNNEI. CDR3 sequence reads: CASSEPGEQFF. The CDR3 bases are TGTGCCAGCAGTGAACCCGGCGAGCAGTTCTTC.

This clone was picked up a small number of times. Here the CDR3 reads CAATSTGYGYTF. CDR3 in DNA: TGTGCCGCAACCTCCACCGGCTATGGCTACACCTTC. The chain couples TRBV28 to TRBJ1-2; D is uncertain. Trimming left V 11 bases short and J 4 bases short, with 14 bases between. There are 12 residues in the CDR3. In germline, CDR1 is MDHEN, CDR2 SYDVKM.

This clone was counted only a few times. The chain uses TRBV9 and TRBJ1-1; no firm D call. The V and J ends lost 0 bases and 0 bases respectively, with 9 bases between them. The V gene's germline CDR1 is SGDLS and CDR2 YYNGEE. The CDR3 runs to 15 residues. The CDR3: CASSVASSMNTEAFF. The CDR3 nucleotides read TGTGCCAGCAGCGTAGCCTCCAGCATGAACACTGAAGCTTTCTTT.

The chain joins TRBV11-2 to TRBJ2-3; TRBD1 might be the D (5 bases). The germline V and J ends were trimmed by 4 bases and 2 bases, with 10 bases remaining between them. Germline V CDR1 and CDR2: SGHAT, FQNNGV. The CDR3 loop spans 14 amino acids. The CDR3 spells CASSYRQSTDTQYF. The DNA of the CDR3 is TGTGCCAGCAGCTATAGACAGTCCACAGATACGCAGTATTTT. The full variable domain, rest sourced from reference TRBV11-2 and TRBJ2-3, is EAGVAQSPRYKIIEKRQSVAFWCNPISGHATLYWYQQILGQGPKLLIQFQNNGVVDDSQLPKDRFSAERLKGVDSTLKIQPAKLEDSAVYLCASSYRQSTDTQYFGPGTRLTVL.

This clone occurred a few times. This chain joins TRBV7-2 and TRBJ2-1; the D gene is possibly TRBD2 (6 bases). The V end was cut by 4 bases, the J end by 0 bases, with 7 bases between. Looked up from germline, CDR1 is SGHTA and CDR2 is FQGNSA. The CDR3 loop spans 14 amino acids. The CDR3 DNA reads as TGTGCCAGCAGCTGGGGGGTCTCCTACAATGAGCAGTTCTTC. Amino acids: CASSWGVSYNEQFF.